A selection of T cell receptor beta chains follows, all from one sample in a study of STAT5B mutations in CD4+ large granular lymphocyte leukemia. Sequenced by immunoSEQ multiplex PCR; TCRdb stores in-frame clones only, minus some. This table has around 28,000 clones, just under 80% appearing once. Sequencing input: CD4+ T cells from blood buffy coats. These receptors were obtained from a human donor in good health. Both conserved end residues are trimmed from each CDR3. Only part of the rows carry a size: once, few, many, or a class if the clone is expanded.

v_gene: TRBV30; abundance: NA; j_gene: TRBJ2-7; CDR3aa: AWKPGTYEQY
v_gene: TRBV9; abundance: NA; j_gene: TRBJ2-5; CDR3aa: ASSVEAGGETQY
v_gene: TRBV9; abundance: once; j_gene: TRBJ2-5; CDR3aa: ASSVAGVMGETQY
v_gene: TRBV28; abundance: NA; j_gene: TRBJ1-1; CDR3aa: ASRGGQWSTEAF
v_gene: TRBV18; abundance: NA; j_gene: TRBJ1-1; CDR3aa: ASSPATGNTEAF
v_gene: TRBV2; abundance: NA; j_gene: TRBJ1-1; CDR3aa: ASSALTGGGTEAF
v_gene: TRBV7-8; abundance: NA; j_gene: TRBJ1-6; CDR3aa: ASSLAGISPLH
v_gene: TRBV28; abundance: NA; j_gene: TRBJ1-5; CDR3aa: ASSLNYRQGGNKPQH
v_gene: TRBV19; abundance: NA; j_gene: TRBJ2-6; CDR3aa: ASRMQAYGANVLT
v_gene: TRBV9; abundance: NA; j_gene: TRBJ2-2; CDR3aa: ASSVRGPGGRPGELF
v_gene: TRBV15; abundance: NA; j_gene: TRBJ1-3; CDR3aa: ATSRDRGLGNTIY
v_gene: TRBV29-1; abundance: NA; j_gene: TRBJ2-1; CDR3aa: SVGTSGSYEQF
v_gene: TRBV4-1; abundance: few; j_gene: TRBJ2-7; CDR3aa: ASSHPGGTYEQY
v_gene: TRBV10-1; abundance: few; j_gene: TRBJ2-7; CDR3aa: ASSPNAGGYEQY
v_gene: TRBV5-1; abundance: NA; j_gene: TRBJ1-3; CDR3aa: ASSLDISGNTIY
v_gene: TRBV6-5; abundance: NA; j_gene: TRBJ2-5; CDR3aa: ASSYAGTSGPETQY
v_gene: TRBV6-5; abundance: NA; j_gene: TRBJ2-7; CDR3aa: ATKTGGSHEQY
v_gene: TRBV28; abundance: NA; j_gene: TRBJ2-3; CDR3aa: ASSQQGAGTDTQY
v_gene: TRBV6-1; abundance: NA; j_gene: TRBJ1-5; CDR3aa: ASSELAGKGNQPQH
v_gene: TRBV10-3; abundance: NA; j_gene: TRBJ2-5; CDR3aa: AISESVGGGQETQY
v_gene: TRBV13; abundance: NA; j_gene: TRBJ2-4; CDR3aa: ASSPPSGDQAKNIQY
v_gene: TRBV7-9; abundance: NA; j_gene: TRBJ1-1; CDR3aa: ASSETDSGTEAF
v_gene: TRBV11-1; abundance: NA; j_gene: TRBJ2-5; CDR3aa: ASSLNRGVTETQY
v_gene: TRBV6-1; abundance: NA; j_gene: TRBJ2-1; CDR3aa: ASSVSLHVIVSGAHNEQF
v_gene: TRBV2; abundance: NA; j_gene: TRBJ2-1; CDR3aa: ASGNNEQF
v_gene: TRBV7-2; abundance: NA; j_gene: TRBJ2-7; CDR3aa: ASSSGTALYEQY
v_gene: TRBV2; abundance: NA; j_gene: TRBJ1-1; CDR3aa: ASSDGGMGEAF
v_gene: TRBV11-3; abundance: few; j_gene: TRBJ1-1; CDR3aa: ASSLRHNTEAF
v_gene: TRBV30; abundance: NA; j_gene: TRBJ1-3; CDR3aa: AWDLGSGNTIY
v_gene: TRBV7-7; abundance: NA; j_gene: TRBJ2-5; CDR3aa: ASSSGTSGPETQY
v_gene: TRBV2; abundance: NA; j_gene: TRBJ2-3; CDR3aa: ASRDASTDTQY
v_gene: TRBV9; abundance: NA; j_gene: TRBJ2-7; CDR3aa: ASTRTSSSYEQY
v_gene: TRBV7-8; abundance: NA; j_gene: TRBJ1-1; CDR3aa: ASSLPQRGRAFTEAF
v_gene: TRBV6-5; abundance: NA; j_gene: TRBJ1-1; CDR3aa: ASSTGARTEAF
v_gene: TRBV18; abundance: NA; j_gene: TRBJ2-3; CDR3aa: ASSPRQGAVTDTQY
v_gene: TRBV5-6; abundance: NA; j_gene: TRBJ2-1; CDR3aa: ASSFSGLDSDSYNEQF
v_gene: TRBV5-4; abundance: few; j_gene: TRBJ2-5; CDR3aa: ASSLKSGLAGGETQY
v_gene: TRBV6-1; abundance: NA; j_gene: TRBJ1-2; CDR3aa: ATILGQGIGYT
v_gene: TRBV25-1; abundance: once; j_gene: TRBJ1-5; CDR3aa: ASSPQGGSNQPQH
v_gene: TRBV5-1; abundance: NA; j_gene: TRBJ2-2; CDR3aa: ASSPRLAGGPDTGELF
v_gene: TRBV7-8; abundance: once; j_gene: TRBJ2-5; CDR3aa: ASSLRRAGPGETQY
v_gene: TRBV15; abundance: NA; j_gene: TRBJ1-1; CDR3aa: ATSRPTRSEAF
v_gene: TRBV28; abundance: NA; j_gene: TRBJ2-2; CDR3aa: ASREAGELF
v_gene: TRBV5-4; abundance: NA; j_gene: TRBJ2-7; CDR3aa: ASSFGTSGTSEQY
v_gene: TRBV6-1; abundance: NA; j_gene: TRBJ1-6; CDR3aa: ASREDGADSPLH
v_gene: TRBV18; abundance: NA; j_gene: TRBJ1-6; CDR3aa: ASSDSYNSPLH